Below are 3 T cell receptor beta chains sequenced from a single sample in a study of monozygotic twins with inflammatory bowel disease. TCRdb reprocessed the 5' RACE reads; each CDR3 protein has one entry and no DNA is given. Across 310,000 or so distinct CDR3 sequences, the top ten clones capture under 2.5% of the sample. Material: blood. The receptors stem from a human donor with ulcerative colitis or Crohn's disease, or a healthy co-twin of an affected twin (not recorded which).

The genes are TRBV20-1 and TRBJ1-2; TCRdb reports TRBD1, a call that lacks DNA to check it against. The germline V gene encodes CDR1 DFQATT and CDR2 SNEGSKA (reference sequence). The CDR3 runs to 15 residues. The CDR3 loop reads CSASPFGQGADGYTF.

The chain uses TRBV4-1 and TRBJ2-2; TCRdb gives TRBD2 as the D gene, but with no DNA this cannot be confirmed. Germline CDR1 reads MGHRA; CDR2 reads YSYEKL. The CDR3 is 18 residues long. CDR3 loop: CASSQDRFFGSGTGELFF.

The chain links TRBV2 to TRBJ2-5; there is no DNA to check the TCRdb D call of TRBD2. The CDR3 is made up of 13 amino acids. CDR1 SNHLY and CDR2 FYNNEI come from the germline V gene. CDR3 sequence reads: CASTLGVGETQYF.